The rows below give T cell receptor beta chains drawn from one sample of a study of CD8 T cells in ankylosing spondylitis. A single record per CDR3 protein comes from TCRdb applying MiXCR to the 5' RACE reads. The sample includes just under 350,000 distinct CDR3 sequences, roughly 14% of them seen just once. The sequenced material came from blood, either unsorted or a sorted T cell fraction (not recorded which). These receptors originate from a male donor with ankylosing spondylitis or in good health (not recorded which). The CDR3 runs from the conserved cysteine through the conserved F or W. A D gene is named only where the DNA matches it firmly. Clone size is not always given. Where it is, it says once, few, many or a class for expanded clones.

cdr3_nt: TGTGCCAGCAGTGTAAATCCGGCAGGGTCGAACACCGGGGAGCTGTTTTTT; cdr3_aa: CASSVNPAGSNTGELFF; v_call: TRBV6-1; d_call: .; clone_size: .; j_call: TRBJ2-2
cdr3_nt: TGTGCCAGCAGCTACCACAGGGGCGATGGCTACACCTTC; cdr3_aa: CASSYHRGDGYTF; v_call: TRBV7-2; d_call: TRBD1; clone_size: .; j_call: TRBJ1-2
cdr3_nt: TGTGCCAGCTCACAGGGGGCTGTAAGCTCCTACGAGCAGTACTTC; cdr3_aa: CASSQGAVSSYEQYF; v_call: TRBV18; d_call: TRBD1; clone_size: few; j_call: TRBJ2-7
cdr3_nt: TGTGCCAGCAGCCTGGTAACTAGAGTGGCGGGAGATACGCAGTATTTT; cdr3_aa: CASSLVTRVAGDTQYF; v_call: TRBV6-2/TRBV6-3; d_call: .; clone_size: few; j_call: TRBJ2-3
cdr3_nt: TGTGCCAGCAGCTTAGTCGGCTATGAGCAGTTCTTC; cdr3_aa: CASSLVGYEQFF; v_call: TRBV11-2; d_call: .; clone_size: few; j_call: TRBJ2-1
cdr3_nt: TGTGCCAGCAGGACCCAGGGACAAGAAAACATTCAGTACTTC; cdr3_aa: CASRTQGQENIQYF; v_call: TRBV6-1; d_call: .; clone_size: .; j_call: TRBJ2-4
cdr3_nt: TGCGCCAGCAGCTTGTCAGGGGGCCAGGATTCACCCCTCCACTTT; cdr3_aa: CASSLSGGQDSPLHF; v_call: TRBV5-1; d_call: TRBD1; clone_size: few; j_call: TRBJ1-6
cdr3_nt: TGTGCCAGCATCATGGAAGCGGGGGGGAATGAGCAGTTCTTC; cdr3_aa: CASIMEAGGNEQFF; v_call: TRBV2; d_call: TRBD2; clone_size: .; j_call: TRBJ2-1
cdr3_nt: TGTGCCAGCAGTTCCCGGACAGGGATTTTTAATCAGCCCCAGCATTTT; cdr3_aa: CASSSRTGIFNQPQHF; v_call: TRBV5-6; d_call: TRBD1; clone_size: .; j_call: TRBJ1-5
cdr3_nt: TGTGCCAGCAGACCTTCGGACGGTAGAAACATTCAGTACTTC; cdr3_aa: CASRPSDGRNIQYF; v_call: TRBV12-3/TRBV12-4; d_call: .; clone_size: many; j_call: TRBJ2-4
cdr3_nt: TGTGCCAGTAGCACCCCAGCAGGGGGCGCAGATACGCAGTATTTT; cdr3_aa: CASSTPAGGADTQYF; v_call: TRBV19; d_call: TRBD1; clone_size: .; j_call: TRBJ2-3
cdr3_nt: TGTGCCAGCAGCTTGGGGACAGGGGATTATGGCTACACCTTC; cdr3_aa: CASSLGTGDYGYTF; v_call: TRBV5-6; d_call: TRBD1; clone_size: many; j_call: TRBJ1-2
cdr3_nt: TGCAGCGTCTGGGACAGGGTATCCGAGCAGTACTTC; cdr3_aa: CSVWDRVSEQYF; v_call: TRBV29-1; d_call: TRBD1; clone_size: .; j_call: TRBJ2-7
cdr3_nt: TGTGCCAGCAGTGAACGTCATCTGGGCGAGCAGTTCTTC; cdr3_aa: CASSERHLGEQFF; v_call: TRBV6-1; d_call: .; clone_size: once; j_call: TRBJ2-1
cdr3_nt: TGTGCCAGCAGCTTAGGCGGGAATAGAGATACGCAGTATTTT; cdr3_aa: CASSLGGNRDTQYF; v_call: TRBV11-2; d_call: .; clone_size: many; j_call: TRBJ2-3
cdr3_nt: TGCGCCAGCAGCTTGGCCGGGCTAAAGAACACTGAAGCTTTCTTT; cdr3_aa: CASSLAGLKNTEAFF; v_call: TRBV5-1; d_call: .; clone_size: few; j_call: TRBJ1-1
cdr3_nt: TGCAGTGGATCTCGGGGGAGCTCCTACAATGAGCAGTTCTTC; cdr3_aa: CSGSRGSSYNEQFF; v_call: TRBV20-1; d_call: .; clone_size: .; j_call: TRBJ2-1
cdr3_nt: TGTGCCAGCAGTTTTAGCCCCCGACTAGCGGGGTCCTACAATGAGCAGTTCTTC; cdr3_aa: CASSFSPRLAGSYNEQFF; v_call: TRBV12-3/TRBV12-4; d_call: TRBD2; clone_size: few; j_call: TRBJ2-1
cdr3_nt: TGTGCCAGCAGTGAAGCGCTTCTGGAGACACAAGGCGAGCAGTACTTC; cdr3_aa: CASSEALLETQGEQYF; v_call: TRBV6-1; d_call: .; clone_size: few; j_call: TRBJ2-7
cdr3_nt: TGTGCCAGCAGTCCGGGACAGGGGAAGGGGATGAATCAGCCCCAGCATTTT; cdr3_aa: CASSPGQGKGMNQPQHF; v_call: TRBV12-3/TRBV12-4; d_call: TRBD1; clone_size: .; j_call: TRBJ1-5
cdr3_nt: TGTGCCAGCAGTTACGGTTACAGGGGTGAGACTGAAGCTTTCTTT; cdr3_aa: CASSYGYRGETEAFF; v_call: TRBV6-5; d_call: TRBD1; clone_size: few; j_call: TRBJ1-1
cdr3_nt: TGTGCCAGCAGCTTAGAGACAATCCGGGAGCTGTTTTTT; cdr3_aa: CASSLETIRELFF; v_call: TRBV7-9; d_call: .; clone_size: few; j_call: TRBJ2-2
cdr3_nt: TGTGCCAGCAGCTCCAGACAGGTCCCCACTGAAGCTTTCTTT; cdr3_aa: CASSSRQVPTEAFF; v_call: TRBV7-2; d_call: .; clone_size: few; j_call: TRBJ1-1
cdr3_nt: TGTGCCAGCAGGTCTCGGGGACAGTTAATGGAAAAACTGTTTTTT; cdr3_aa: CASRSRGQLMEKLFF; v_call: TRBV12-3/TRBV12-4; d_call: TRBD1; clone_size: few; j_call: TRBJ1-4
cdr3_nt: TGTGCCAGCAGCTTCAACGAGGGGAAGACCCAGTACTTC; cdr3_aa: CASSFNEGKTQYF; v_call: TRBV3-1; d_call: .; clone_size: .; j_call: TRBJ2-5
cdr3_nt: TGTGCCAGCAGTACCGGACAGGGAAAGCACAATGAGCAGTTCTTC; cdr3_aa: CASSTGQGKHNEQFF; v_call: TRBV12-3/TRBV12-4; d_call: TRBD1; clone_size: .; j_call: TRBJ2-1
cdr3_nt: TGTGCCAGCAGCTCCGGACTAGCGGGAACGAACACCGGGGAGCTGTTTTTT; cdr3_aa: CASSSGLAGTNTGELFF; v_call: TRBV12-3/TRBV12-4; d_call: TRBD2; clone_size: few; j_call: TRBJ2-2
cdr3_nt: TGTGCCAGCAGCTTACGGACTAGCGTCTCCTACGAGCAGTACTTC; cdr3_aa: CASSLRTSVSYEQYF; v_call: TRBV12-3/TRBV12-4; d_call: TRBD2; clone_size: .; j_call: TRBJ2-7
cdr3_nt: TGTGCCAGCAGCCCCGCCCTAGCATTGACCGGGGAGCTGTTTTTT; cdr3_aa: CASSPALALTGELFF; v_call: TRBV5-6; d_call: .; clone_size: few; j_call: TRBJ2-2
cdr3_nt: TGTGCCAGCAGCTTAGGGACAGGGGGCACAGATACGCAGTATTTT; cdr3_aa: CASSLGTGGTDTQYF; v_call: TRBV5-1; d_call: TRBD1; clone_size: many; j_call: TRBJ2-3
cdr3_nt: TGTGCCAGCAGCGTAGGACAGGTGGAGGCCTACGAGCAGTACTTC; cdr3_aa: CASSVGQVEAYEQYF; v_call: TRBV9; d_call: .; clone_size: .; j_call: TRBJ2-7
cdr3_nt: TGCGCCAGCAGCTGGCAGGGTGGGCAAGAGACCCAGTACTTC; cdr3_aa: CASSWQGGQETQYF; v_call: TRBV5-1; d_call: .; clone_size: .; j_call: TRBJ2-5
cdr3_nt: TGTGCCAGCAGCCTAGATAAGGAGGGGGCCGGAGGGCTGTTTTTT; cdr3_aa: CASSLDKEGAGGLFF; v_call: TRBV4-2; d_call: .; clone_size: .; j_call: TRBJ2-2
cdr3_nt: TGCGCCAGCAGCTTGGGACACACCGGGGAGCTGTTTTTT; cdr3_aa: CASSLGHTGELFF; v_call: TRBV5-1; d_call: .; clone_size: many; j_call: TRBJ2-2
cdr3_nt: TGCGCCAGCAGCTTTGCTGCCTTGAACACTGAAGCTTTCTTT; cdr3_aa: CASSFAALNTEAFF; v_call: TRBV5-1; d_call: .; clone_size: .; j_call: TRBJ1-1
cdr3_nt: TGCGCCAGCAGTCCCTCGGGACAGGGGGAAGAGACCCAGTACTTC; cdr3_aa: CASSPSGQGEETQYF; v_call: TRBV5-1; d_call: TRBD1; clone_size: few; j_call: TRBJ2-5
cdr3_nt: TGCGCCAGCAGCCCCCTTCGTACCGCCGGGGAGCTGTTTTTT; cdr3_aa: CASSPLRTAGELFF; v_call: TRBV5-1; d_call: .; clone_size: .; j_call: TRBJ2-2
cdr3_nt: TGTGCCACCAGCAGAGATCCCCGGACAGGGACCCGCAATCAGCCCCAGCATTTT; cdr3_aa: CATSRDPRTGTRNQPQHF; v_call: TRBV15; d_call: TRBD1; clone_size: few; j_call: TRBJ1-5
cdr3_nt: TGTGCCAGCAGTTATCCGTCGGGAGCGGGAGGAGGCAATGAGCAGTTCTTC; cdr3_aa: CASSYPSGAGGGNEQFF; v_call: TRBV6-5; d_call: TRBD2; clone_size: many; j_call: TRBJ2-1
cdr3_nt: TGCGCCAGCAGCTCGACGGGCAGGGGACCGTACGAGCAGTACTTC; cdr3_aa: CASSSTGRGPYEQYF; v_call: TRBV5-1; d_call: .; clone_size: .; j_call: TRBJ2-7
cdr3_nt: TGTGCCAGCAGCTCCGTGTCCGGCTCCTACGAGCAGTACTTC; cdr3_aa: CASSSVSGSYEQYF; v_call: TRBV27; d_call: .; clone_size: .; j_call: TRBJ2-7
cdr3_nt: TGTGCCAGCAGCGAGGGGGGCTCGTTCAATGAGCAGTTCTTC; cdr3_aa: CASSEGGSFNEQFF; v_call: TRBV4-2; d_call: .; clone_size: few; j_call: TRBJ2-1
cdr3_nt: TGTGCCAGTAGTTTCTCGACAGGGGAAGCGCCCCAGCATTTT; cdr3_aa: CASSFSTGEAPQHF; v_call: TRBV19; d_call: TRBD1; clone_size: .; j_call: TRBJ1-5
cdr3_nt: TGTGCCAGCAGCCCGCACAGGGAGGGTGGCTACACCTTC; cdr3_aa: CASSPHREGGYTF; v_call: TRBV9; d_call: .; clone_size: .; j_call: TRBJ1-2
cdr3_nt: TGCGCCAGCAGCACCGGACAGGGGATCTCCTACGAGCAGTACTTC; cdr3_aa: CASSTGQGISYEQYF; v_call: TRBV5-1; d_call: TRBD1; clone_size: many; j_call: TRBJ2-7
cdr3_nt: TGCAGTGCTAGTGGGGCCAATGAAAAACTGTTTTTT; cdr3_aa: CSASGANEKLFF; v_call: TRBV20-1; d_call: .; clone_size: once; j_call: TRBJ1-4
cdr3_nt: TGCGCCAGCAGCGGAACAGGGGGTTTAGAGACCCAGTACTTC; cdr3_aa: CASSGTGGLETQYF; v_call: TRBV5-1; d_call: TRBD1; clone_size: .; j_call: TRBJ2-5
cdr3_nt: TGTGCCAGCAGCGTAGGGGAGAACTATGGCTACACCTTC; cdr3_aa: CASSVGENYGYTF; v_call: TRBV5-6; d_call: .; clone_size: .; j_call: TRBJ1-2
cdr3_nt: TGTGCCAGCAGTCGCCTACGGTCCTTAGGAGAGCAGTTCTTC; cdr3_aa: CASSRLRSLGEQFF; v_call: TRBV12-3/TRBV12-4; d_call: .; clone_size: .; j_call: TRBJ2-1
cdr3_nt: TGTGCCAGCAGCGAACGGTCCCACTACGAGCAGTACTTC; cdr3_aa: CASSERSHYEQYF; v_call: TRBV9; d_call: .; clone_size: .; j_call: TRBJ2-7
cdr3_nt: TGTGCTAGTGGTTTGGGACAAACAGGCGGCTATGAGCAGTTCTTC; cdr3_aa: CASGLGQTGGYEQFF; v_call: TRBV12-5; d_call: .; clone_size: .; j_call: TRBJ2-1
cdr3_nt: TGCGCCAGCAGCAGGGACTTAACTGAAGCTTTCTTT; cdr3_aa: CASSRDLTEAFF; v_call: TRBV5-1; d_call: .; clone_size: few; j_call: TRBJ1-1